This T cell receptor (beta chain) was profiled in a study of blood T cell repertoires in COVID-19. Enrolled through a virtual design, the participants were between roughly 18 and 100 years of age and came from approximately 25 US areas. Recovered participants had two consecutive negative NP/OP PCR tests, healthcare professional clearance, or symptom resolution. This CDR3 spans 16 amino acids. V dropped 2 bases and J dropped 4 bases, with 15 bases sitting between them. Per germline, CDR1 KGHSH and CDR2 LQKENI. Measured with immunoSEQ multiplex PCR; TCRdb has only the in-frame clones, and not every one. Of hundreds of thousands of clones listed, around nine tenths are singletons.

The gene calls are TRBV18 and TRBJ1-3; perhaps TRBD1 as D (5 bases). This clonotype was sampled from a man between 60 and 75 years old who had recovered from COVID-19. Sequencing input: PBMCs or T cells enriched from blood (not recorded which). The chain's CDR3 is CASSPRGHTEGNTIYF. In DNA, the CDR3 is TGTGCCAGCTCACCAAGAGGACACACAGAGGGAAACACCATATATTTT.